This T cell receptor beta chain was sequenced in a study of OX40 agonist ivuxolimab in advanced cancers. V lost 6 bases to trimming and J lost 0 bases; unmatched junction nucleotides: 11. CDR3 size: 17 residues. Germline V CDR1 and CDR2: SQVTM, ANQGSEA. Sequenced by immunoSEQ multiplex PCR; TCRdb stores in-frame clones only, minus some. The repertoire consists of about 94,000 clones, with around 87% occurring once and the leading ten covering 0.3% to 0.35%. V and J are TRBV29-1 and TRBJ2-7; TRBD2 matches 13 bases. The specimen comprised CD4+ or CD8+ T cells sorted from blood, sampled in a trial of the OX40 agonist ivuxolimab. This receptor was taken from an adult with an advanced solid tumor such as melanoma, head and neck, liver or kidney cancer. DNA for the CDR3: TGCAGCGTCTCACGGACTAGCGGGGGCCCCAGCTCCTACGAGCAGTACTTC. Translation: CSVSRTSGGPSSYEQYF.